This T cell receptor beta chain was recovered during a study of blood T cell repertoires in COVID-19. About the study: T cells, B-cell-depleted T cells, or PBMCs supplied cDNA or gDNA.

This clone was seen a single time. Germline assignment: CDR1 MDHEN and CDR2 SYDVKM. The CDR3 spans 15 residues. The V and J ends lost 8 bases and 7 bases respectively, with 23 bases between them. The method was immunoSEQ multiplex PCR; TCRdb's version includes in-frame clones alone and lacks a portion of them. The data hold 320,000 or so clones, with more than 85% observed a single time. This chain links TRBV28 with TRBJ1-1; tentatively, D is TRBD1 (6 bases). This TCR derives from a woman between 25 and 40 years old who had recovered from COVID-19. The specimen was PBMCs or T cells enriched from blood (not recorded which). The CDR3 protein is CASGIRKGQNLEAFF. For the CDR3, the DNA is TGTGCCAGCGGCATACGAAAGGGACAAAACCTTGAAGCTTTCTTT.